The 17 T cell receptor beta chains reported below all come from one sample, sequenced in a study of cytomegalovirus exposure and HLA in healthy donors. Amplification used 60 Vbeta primers and 13 Jbeta primers. Clones were sequenced by immunoSEQ multiplex PCR, and TCRdb holds only the in-frame ones, with some missing. The repertoire has about 130,000 clones, about 81% of them found once; the top ten carry roughly 0.99%. Sequences were obtained from PBMCs. All receptors derive from a woman in her 30s in good health and CMV-seronegative.

In regard to this clone: This CDR3 is also generated by other DNA sequences in the sample. The rearrangement uses TRBV5-4 and TRBJ2-7, with a weak D call TRBD1 (5 bases). The CDR3 is made up of 13 amino acids. Germline values: CDR1 SGHNT, CDR2 YYREEE (reference sequence). V was shortened by 4 bases and J by 5 bases, with 13 bases between the two germline ends. CDR3 amino acids: CASSPRGSNEQYF. CDR3 nucleotides: TGTGCCAGCAGCCCTAGGGGTAGCAACGAGCAGTACTTC.

The DNA of the CDR3 is TGTGCCAGCAGTGAAATCGGGACAGGGGAAGCTTTCTTT. It specifies CASSEIGTGEAFF. The chain is built from TRBV6-1 and TRBJ1-1; 9 positions agree with TRBD1. CDR3 length: 13 amino acids. The V gene's germline CDR1 is MNHNS and CDR2 SASEGT. Trimming took 2 bases from V and 8 from J; bases not matched to a gene: 3.

This clone was observed a few times. The V call is TRBV5-1, the J call TRBJ1-1; 9 nucleotides match TRBD1. This CDR3 spans 16 amino acids. The V gene's germline CDR1 is SGHRS and CDR2 YFSETQ. The V gene end was trimmed by 2 bases and the J gene end by 0 bases; junction bases not matched to a gene: 5. The CDR3 nucleotides are TGCGCCAGCAGCTTAGGGACAGGGCTTATGAACACTGAAGCTTTCTTT. It specifies CASSLGTGLMNTEAFF.

This clone turned up a few times. The V call is TRBV27, the J call TRBJ1-5, with 10 bases identical to TRBD1. The CDR3 has 15 amino acids. The V gene's germline CDR1 is MNHEY and CDR2 SMNVEV (reference sequence). Trimming took 4 bases from V and 6 from J; bases not matched to a gene: 6. The CDR3 loop is CASSSRQGAGQPQHF. CDR3 coding DNA: TGTGCCAGCAGTTCAAGACAGGGGGCGGGTCAGCCCCAGCATTTT.

The J gene is TRBJ2-3, the V gene TRBV5-1, with TRBD1 matching over 8 bases. The CDR3 spans 13 residues. Per the germline V gene, CDR1 is SGHRS and CDR2 is YFSETQ. The V segment lost 4 bases and the J segment 6 bases; nucleotides outside the gene matches: 4. The CDR3 loop is CASSIDRGDTQYF. CDR3 coding DNA: TGCGCCAGCAGCATCGACAGGGGTGATACGCAGTATTTT.

This chain links TRBV5-6 with TRBJ1-1, with D possibly matching TRBD1 (5 bases). The V and J ends lost 4 bases and 0 bases respectively, with 19 bases between them. Per the germline V gene, CDR1 is SGHDT and CDR2 is YYEEEE. The CDR3 is 17 amino acids. This chain's CDR3 is CASSLVGQGGMNTEAFF. Written as DNA, the CDR3 is TGTGCCAGCAGCCTCGTCGGGCAGGGAGGCATGAACACTGAAGCTTTCTTT.

This chain connects TRBV28 to TRBJ1-2; D unclear. The CDR3 has 12 residues. V dropped 10 bases and J dropped 8 bases, with 17 bases sitting between them. The V gene's germline CDR1 is MDHEN and CDR2 SYDVKM. CDR3 region: CAIATSRAGYTF. The CDR3 coding sequence is TGTGCCATCGCAACGAGTCGTGCCGGCTACACCTTC.

This chain uses TRBV2 with TRBJ2-1, with 12 bases aligning to TRBD2. The CDR3 length is 17 residues. J was trimmed by 0 bases and V by 5 bases; bases with no gene match: 5. Looked up from germline, CDR1 is SNHLY and CDR2 is FYNNEI. The CDR3 sequence: CASSYRTSGVSYNEQFF. The CDR3 region has the DNA TGTGCCAGCAGTTACAGGACTAGCGGGGTCTCCTACAATGAGCAGTTCTTC.

The rearrangement joins TRBV4-1 to TRBJ2-1; TRBD2 might be the D (5 bases). The CDR3 covers 14 residues. Germline CDR1 reads MGHRA; CDR2 reads YSYEKL. Trimming left V 2 bases short and J 2 bases short, with 7 bases between. CDR3 sequence reads: CASSQYGTYNEQFF. In nucleotides, the CDR3 is TGCGCCAGCAGCCAATACGGGACCTACAATGAGCAGTTCTTC.

This chain joins TRBV25-1 and TRBJ1-3; D is ambiguous. Germline V lookup: CDR1 MGHDK, CDR2 SYGVNS. This CDR3 spans 15 amino acids. V lost 0 bases and J lost 0, with 6 bases in between. CDR3 loop: CASSEYVASGNTIYF. The CDR3 nucleotides read TGTGCCAGCAGTGAATATGTGGCCTCTGGAAACACCATATATTTT.

The rearrangement uses TRBV19 and TRBJ1-1; D unresolved. Germline V gene lookup returns CDR1 LNHDA and CDR2 SQIVND (reference sequence). The CDR3 has 13 residues. V was pared by 3 bases and J by 2 bases, with 7 bases between. CDR3 coding DNA: TGTGCCAGTAGTATCGGAGCTAACACTGAAGCTTTCTTT. Residues: CASSIGANTEAFF.

V usage is TRBV4-1 and J usage is TRBJ1-1, with 10 bases fitting TRBD1. Germline CDR1 MGHRA, CDR2 YSYEKL. This CDR3 contains 17 residues. J gave up 2 bases and V 3 bases, and 9 bases lay outside the gene matches. This CDR3 reads CASSHSRTGGINTEAFF. CDR3 bases: TGCGCCAGCAGCCACTCCCGGACAGGGGGGATTAACACTGAAGCTTTCTTT.

The rearrangement links TRBV2 to TRBJ1-1; 10 bases align to TRBD1. The CDR3 is 17 residues long. V shed 1 base and J 1 base; nucleotides not matched to a gene: 6. Germline lookup yields CDR1 SNHLY and CDR2 FYNNEI. The CDR3 reads CASSEVGTGAKNTEAFF. The DNA of the CDR3 is TGTGCCAGCAGTGAAGTTGGGACAGGGGCCAAGAACACTGAAGCTTTCTTT.

The chain carries TRBV6-1 and TRBJ2-2; 7 bases map to TRBD1. CDR3 size: 14 residues. V was clipped by 5 bases and J by 7 bases; unmatched bases: 7. Looked up from germline, CDR1 is MNHNS and CDR2 is SASEGT. CDR3 in amino acids: CASSPTGELGELFF. CDR3 DNA: TGTGCCAGCAGTCCTACAGGGGAACTCGGGGAGCTGTTTTTT.

The chain is built from TRBV5-1 and TRBJ2-7, with D perhaps TRBD1 (6 bases). Between the trimmed V and J ends, which lost 4 bases and 4 bases, there was a span of 15 bases. CDR1 is SGHRS, CDR2 YFSETQ, per germline. CDR3 length equals 14 residues. The CDR3 nucleotides are TGCGCCAGCAGCCCCACGGGACACGATTACGAGCAGTACTTC. Residues: CASSPTGHDYEQYF.

V is TRBV18 and J is TRBJ2-2, with D maybe TRBD1 (5 bases). The ends were cut back, 1 base at V and 5 bases at J, with 5 bases in the middle. Germline V lookup: CDR1 KGHSH, CDR2 LQKENI. The CDR3 has 13 residues. This chain's CDR3 is CASSPQGTGELFF. CDR3 sequence (DNA): TGTGCCAGCTCACCACAGGGGACCGGGGAGCTGTTTTTT.

The chain couples TRBV25-1 to TRBJ2-2; 7 positions match TRBD1. The CDR3 spans 17 residues. Germline V gives CDR1 MGHDK, CDR2 SYGVNS. Trimming at V came to 3 bases and at J to 2 bases, leaving 9 bases not matched to a gene. For the CDR3, the DNA is TGTGCCAGCAGTGAGAGCCCGGGACAGCTAAACACCGGGGAGCTGTTTTTT. Its translation is CASSESPGQLNTGELFF.